These 12 T cell receptor beta chains came from one sample sequenced in a study of T-cell reconstitution after alpha-beta-depleted transplantation in children. Researchers prepared the TCRbeta library using unique molecular identifiers, the study reports. One entry per CDR3 protein, called by TCRdb with MiXCR from the PCR reads. The data contain a few hundred thousand distinct CDR3 sequences, around 9.9% of them seen just once; the ten biggest clones take up 28%. The sequencing used PBMCs, collected before TCRalphabeta/CD19-depleted stem cell transplant. The source is a child less than two years old with acute myeloid leukemia, due to receive a stem cell transplant.

This clonotype was detected many times. This rearrangement joins TRBV27 to TRBJ1-2, with 7 bases that match TRBD1. This CDR3 region has 15 residues. Germline V lookup: CDR1 MNHEY, CDR2 SMNVEV (reference sequence). V dropped 6 bases and J dropped 4; count of bases not matched to a gene: 11. CDR3 nucleotides: TGTGCCAGCAGCAAAACAGGGGACCCTCTCTATGGCTACACCTTC. Protein sequence: CASSKTGDPLYGYTF.

This clonotype was seen repeatedly, ten times or more. CDR3 residues: CASSGGRQGGSYEQYF. The CDR3, as DNA: TGTGCCAGCAGCGGGGGCCGGCAGGGGGGGTCCTACGAGCAGTACTTC. V is TRBV7-2 and J is TRBJ2-7, with D perhaps TRBD1 or TRBD2 (7 bases each). The germline V and J ends were trimmed by 5 bases and 1 base, with 18 bases remaining between them. The germline CDR1 and CDR2 sequences are SGHTA and FQGNSA. CDR3 length: 16 amino acids.

This clonotype came up many times. The rearrangement uses TRBV12-3 or TRBV12-4 and TRBJ2-7; the D is unclear. This CDR3 comprises 14 residues. Trimming stripped 1 base from V and 2 bases from J, with 9 bases between. The CDR3 loop reads CASSLDSIAYEQYF. CDR3 in DNA: TGTGCCAGCAGTTTAGACAGTATCGCCTACGAGCAGTACTTC.

This clonotype has a handful of counts. This sequence joins TRBV25-1 and TRBJ2-1; 7 positions match TRBD2. Trimming removed 7 bases from V and 4 bases from J; junction bases left unmatched: 7. This CDR3 region has 14 residues. Germline CDR1 reads MGHDK; CDR2 reads SYGVNS. The CDR3 here is CASTLGGEYNEQFF. The CDR3 nucleotides read TGTGCCAGCACCCTTGGGGGGGAATACAATGAGCAGTTCTTC.

The table lists this clonotype with many counts. In nucleotides, the CDR3 is TGTGCCACTGAAGACAAGAACACCGGGGAGCTGTTTTTT. It codes for CATEDKNTGELFF. The chain joins TRBV7-3 to TRBJ2-2; D is undetermined. The CDR3 length is 13 residues. Germline V gives CDR1 SGHTA, CDR2 FQGTGA. The V and J ends lost 10 bases and 1 base respectively, with 10 bases between them.

This clonotype was picked up many times. V usage is TRBV5-1 and J usage is TRBJ2-7, with 9 bases lining up with TRBD2. CDR1 is SGHRS and CDR2 is YFSETQ in the germline V gene. The J segment lost 7 bases and the V segment lost 2 bases, leaving 10 bases of the junction unmatched. This CDR3 contains 15 residues. CDR3 coding DNA: TGCGCCAGCAGCTTCATGACTAGCGGAAAGGGGGAGCAGTACTTC. Protein sequence: CASSFMTSGKGEQYF. The full variable domain, in which reference TRBV5-1 and TRBJ2-7 provide the parts outside the CDR3, is KAGVTQTPRYLIKTRGQQVTLSCSPISGHRSVSWYQQTPGQGLQFLFEYFSETQRNKGNFPGRFSGRQFSNSRSEMNVSTLELGDSALYLCASSFMTSGKGEQYFGPGTRLTVT.

This clonotype was seen more than once but under ten times. This chain uses TRBV6-2 or TRBV6-3 with TRBJ1-4, with D maybe TRBD1 (5 bases). The V gene lost 6 bases and the J gene lost 7 bases, with 12 bases spanning the gap. CDR3 length: 13 amino acids. Germline CDR1 MNHEY, CDR2 SVGEGT. In nucleotides, the CDR3 is TGTGCCAGCAGCCGGGACTTCTTTGAAAAACTGTTTTTT. Translation gives CASSRDFFEKLFF.

This clonotype was detected ten times or more. The CDR3, as DNA: TGTGCCAGCAGTTTAACCCCAGGGGCTAACTATGGCTACACCTTC. It encodes CASSLTPGANYGYTF. The chain employs TRBV12-3 or TRBV12-4 and TRBJ1-2; possible D gene TRBD1, 6 bases. CDR3 length: 15 residues. The V end was cut by 2 bases, the J end by 0 bases, with 10 bases between.

This clonotype occurred many times. The chain has TRBV20-1 and TRBJ1-2, with D possibly being TRBD1 (5 bases). Germline V gene lookup returns CDR1 DFQATT and CDR2 SNEGSKA (reference sequence). Trimming cost V 5 bases and J 3 bases, with 10 bases left between them. The CDR3 covers 12 residues. The CDR3 region is CSAAGTDYGYTF. The CDR3 DNA reads as TGCAGTGCTGCCGGGACGGACTATGGCTACACCTTC.

The chain is built from TRBV24-1 and TRBJ2-1; possibly TRBD1 for D (5 bases). Germline V gives CDR1 KGHDR, CDR2 SFDVKD. Between the trimmed V and J ends, which lost 0 bases and 4 bases, there was a span of 15 bases. The CDR3 loop spans 17 amino acids. This CDR3 is CATSDLRAGKGYNEQFF. Written as DNA, the CDR3 is TGTGCCACCAGTGATTTGCGGGCAGGGAAAGGGTACAATGAGCAGTTCTTC.

Ten or more counts support this clonotype. The genes are TRBV5-6 and TRBJ2-3, with 7 positions matching TRBD2. Germline V CDR1 and CDR2: SGHDT, YYEEEE. The CDR3 spans 18 residues. The V and J ends lost 7 bases and 4 bases, in that order; junction bases with no gene match: 21. CDR3 residues: CASFPGRPASGPPDTQYF. The CDR3 DNA reads as TGTGCCAGCTTCCCCGGCCGTCCGGCTAGCGGCCCCCCAGATACGCAGTATTTT.

This clonotype has a count of ten or more. The chain recombines TRBV12-3 or TRBV12-4 with TRBJ1-5, with no clear D. CDR3 length equals 14 residues. The V end was cut by 6 bases, the J end by 2 bases, with 11 bases between. The CDR3 is CASRQVGGNQPQHF. CDR3 bases: TGTGCCAGCAGGCAGGTGGGCGGCAATCAGCCCCAGCATTTT.